Only a few counts were recorded for the clone carrying this TCR beta chain. The antigen is unknown. The sample comes from a study of blood T cells in healthy people across ages. Looking at the study overall: For every two T cells, template switching captured about one barcoded beta molecule. Study observations and caveats: Higher naive T cell percentage went strongly together with higher TCR beta diversity.

The CDR3 is 15 amino acids. CDR1 is LGHNA and CDR2 is YNFKEQ in the germline V gene. V was shortened by 0 bases and J by 6 bases, with 12 bases between the two germline ends. Alongside a J-beta primer mix, a sample-barcoded 5' primer served in a second PCR lasting roughly 6 to 11 cycles. TCRdb called the 5' RACE reads again in MiXCR, with one record for every CDR3 protein. The table lists fewer than 2 million distinct CDR3 sequences, 30% to 40% of them singletons. Each donor had 7.5 to 10 milliliters of peripheral blood drawn. Sequencing used blood. The genes are TRBV4-2 and TRBJ2-1; D remains ambiguous. The sequence was collected from a human donor in good health. In DNA form, the CDR3 reads TGTGCCAGCAGCCAAGAAGTGTCACTCCTCAATGAGCAGTTCTTC. The encoded protein is CASSQEVSLLNEQFF.